The 30 T cell receptor beta chains presented below share a single source sample, sequenced in a study of cytomegalovirus exposure and HLA in healthy donors. With 60 Vbeta and 13 Jbeta primers, the PCR was carried out. Sequencing was performed with immunoSEQ multiplex PCR; in TCRdb, only in-frame clones are kept and a portion is missing. The repertoire holds 100,000 to 150,000 clones, roughly 75% seen once, with more than 2.5% in the top ten. Sequencing was carried out using PBMCs. These receptors came from a woman aged 50 to 60 in good health and CMV-seronegative.

The chain links TRBV27 to TRBJ2-7; TRBD1 aligns across 10 bases. The CDR3 runs 16 residues. The germline V gene encodes CDR1 MNHEY and CDR2 SMNVEV (reference sequence). Germline trimming cut 1 base from V and 5 bases from J; bases unmatched to any gene: 8. The CDR3 DNA sequence: TGTGCCAGCAGTTTATTCGGAGGACAGGGGGTCAACGAGCAGTACTTC. Translating gives CASSLFGGQGVNEQYF.

This clone was seen a few times. CDR3 coding DNA: TGCGCCAGCAGCTTAGACCCAGGAGGAGGGGGCGAAGCTTTCTTT. As protein: CASSLDPGGGGEAFF. V usage is TRBV5-1 and J usage is TRBJ1-1, with TRBD1 matching 7 bases. The germline CDR1 and CDR2 sequences are SGHRS and YFSETQ. The CDR3 runs 15 residues. Trimming took 2 bases from V and 8 from J; bases not matched to a gene: 12.

The rearrangement joins TRBV4-3 to TRBJ2-7, with no clear D. This CDR3 spans 17 amino acids. CDR1 LGHNA and CDR2 YSLEER come from the germline V gene. Trimming stripped 0 bases from V and 0 bases from J, with 15 bases between. The CDR3 sequence: CASSQDPPGVSSYEQYF. The CDR3 DNA follows: TGCGCCAGCAGCCAAGATCCTCCCGGAGTCAGCTCCTACGAGCAGTACTTC.

A word on this clone: In the same sample, other DNA sequences code for this CDR3. The V call is TRBV7-2, the J call TRBJ2-7; 7 bases map to TRBD1. CDR1 and CDR2 from the germline V gene are SGHTA and FQGNSA. The CDR3 extends over 12 amino acids. V shed 5 bases, J shed 6 bases, and the junction held 4 bases outside the gene matches. CDR3 residues: CASSSDRVEQYF. CDR3 nucleotide sequence: TGTGCCAGCAGCAGCGACAGGGTCGAGCAGTACTTC.

There are a few counts of this clone. This sequence joins TRBV9 and TRBJ2-3; D gene uncertain. This CDR3 has 13 amino acids. Germline loops: CDR1 SGDLS, CDR2 YYNGEE. Trimming stripped 4 bases from V and 4 bases from J, with 10 bases between. CDR3 protein: CASSTSSSDTQYF. CDR3 coding DNA: TGTGCCAGCAGCACGAGTTCATCAGATACGCAGTATTTT.

This rearrangement joins TRBV6-6 to TRBJ2-5, with D possibly TRBD1 on 6 matching bases. The J call could be wrong; TRBJ2-7 is a better fit for the DNA end. CDR1 and CDR2 from the germline V gene are MNHNY and SVGAGI (reference sequence). The CDR3 contains 15 residues. The DNA of the CDR3 is TGTGCCAGCAGTTACTCTGGGACACTATCCTACGAGCAGTACTTC. Its translation: CASSYSGTLSYEQYF.

The chain uses TRBV5-8 and TRBJ2-1; 10 bases fit TRBD2. Trimming removed 2 bases from V and 7 bases from J; junction bases left unmatched: 12. Germline lookup yields CDR1 SGHTS and CDR2 YDEGEE. This CDR3 comprises 17 residues. The CDR3 nucleotides are TGTGCCAGCAGCTTTCCTAGCGGGAGATACACCCGGAATGAGCAGTTCTTC. It is translated as CASSFPSGRYTRNEQFF.

The chain uses TRBV18 and TRBJ2-5; D not resolved. The CDR3 runs 11 residues. Germline assignment: CDR1 KGHSH and CDR2 LQKENI. V was pared by 4 bases and J by 5 bases, with 5 bases between. The CDR3 DNA reads as TGTGCCAGCTCACTCTCCGAGACCCAGTACTTC. This codes for CASSLSETQYF.

The chain combines TRBV28 with TRBJ1-2; the D gene is possibly TRBD1 (5 bases). Germline values: CDR1 MDHEN, CDR2 SYDVKM. CDR3 length: 11 residues. The V end lost 5 bases, the J end lost 7 bases, and 8 bases lay between the germline ends. The CDR3: CASSRTLGYTF. In nucleotides, the CDR3 is TGTGCCAGCAGTAGGACACTTGGCTACACCTTC.

CDR3 protein: CASRLTGDTGELFF. The DNA of the CDR3 is TGTGCCAGCAGACTTACAGGGGACACCGGGGAGCTGTTTTTT. The chain joins TRBV27 to TRBJ2-2; TRBD1 agrees at 7 bases. The V gene end was trimmed by 6 bases and the J gene end by 3 bases; junction bases not matched to a gene: 4. Germline V CDR1 and CDR2: MNHEY, SMNVEV (reference sequence). The CDR3 sequence is 14 residues long.

This chain joins TRBV7-2 and TRBJ2-3, with D hard to call. CDR1 is SGHTA and CDR2 is FQGNSA in the germline V gene. The CDR3 covers 14 residues. V lost 6 bases and J lost 1, with 11 bases in between. As DNA, the CDR3 is TGTGCCAGCAGGCTAAGTCGAGGCACAGATACGCAGTATTTT. Amino acid sequence: CASRLSRGTDTQYF.

This chain links TRBV10-3 with TRBJ2-7; D is perhaps TRBD2 (6 bases). Germline CDR1 and CDR2: ENHRY and SYGVKD. The CDR3 has 13 amino acids. Between the trimmed V and J ends, which lost 10 bases and 5 bases, there was a span of 18 bases. CDR3 sequence (DNA): TGTGCCACCCGGCCAGCGGGCGGTGACGAGCAGTACTTC. This encodes CATRPAGGDEQYF.

This clone has more than one count but fewer than ten. The CDR3 sequence is CASSQSPGTMDQETQYF. The CDR3, as DNA: TGTGCCAGCAGCCAGAGTCCCGGGACTATGGACCAAGAGACCCAGTACTTC. The V and J genes are TRBV9 and TRBJ2-5; 7 bases align to TRBD2. Germline trimming cut 4 bases from V and 0 bases from J; bases unmatched to any gene: 12. There are 17 residues in the CDR3. Germline-derived CDR1 and CDR2 are SGDLS and YYNGEE.

V gene TRBV6-6 combines with J gene TRBJ1-1; D may be TRBD1 (6 bases). CDR1 is MNHNY and CDR2 is SVGAGI in the germline V gene (reference sequence). There are 14 residues in the CDR3. Trimming removed 6 bases at V and 1 base at J, with 12 bases between. CDR3 sequence reads: CASSNGQRNTEAFF. CDR3 in DNA: TGTGCCAGCAGCAACGGACAGAGGAACACTGAAGCTTTCTTT.

This chain connects TRBV27 to TRBJ2-2; 13 nucleotides align to TRBD2. Germline V lookup: CDR1 MNHEY, CDR2 SMNVEV (reference sequence). Trimming at V came to 6 bases and at J to 5 bases, leaving 6 bases not matched to a gene. The CDR3 length is 16 residues. The CDR3 loop is CASSHTSGRVTGELFF. CDR3 nucleotide sequence: TGTGCCAGCAGCCATACTAGCGGGAGGGTTACCGGGGAGCTGTTTTTT.

This clone came up a few times. The J gene is TRBJ2-3, the V gene TRBV5-1, with a possible D match to TRBD1 (6 bases). Trimming cost V 6 bases and J 2 bases, with 19 bases left between them. The CDR3 is made up of 16 amino acids. Germline CDR1 reads SGHRS; CDR2 reads YFSETQ. CDR3 nucleotides: TGCGCCAGCACGAAGAAACAGGGCACACTCACAGATACGCAGTATTTT. This translates into CASTKKQGTLTDTQYF.

This clone has only one observation. The gene calls are TRBV19 and TRBJ2-7; 7 positions match TRBD1. After removal of 5 bases from V and 2 bases from J, the junction contained 9 bases not matched to a gene. The CDR3 is 15 residues long. Germline CDR1 and CDR2: LNHDA and SQIVND (reference sequence). The CDR3 sequence is CASSSLRTGPYEQYF. As DNA, the CDR3 is TGTGCCAGTAGTTCCCTAAGGACAGGCCCCTACGAGCAGTACTTC.

This clone was detected only a few times. The chain employs TRBV5-4 and TRBJ2-1; TRBD2 matches at 7 bases. V was pared by 0 bases and J by 2 bases, with 5 bases of the junction left unmatched. The CDR3 totals 16 residues. CDR1 SGHNT and CDR2 YYREEE come from the germline V gene (reference sequence). CDR3 sequence: CASSLAEAGAYNEQFF. CDR3 coding DNA: TGTGCCAGCAGCTTGGCGGAGGCGGGAGCCTACAATGAGCAGTTCTTC. Complete variable domain (other parts from reference TRBV5-4 and TRBJ2-1): ETGVTQSPTHLIKTRGQQVTLRCSSQSGHNTVSWYQQALGQGPQFIFQYYREEENGRGNFPPRFSGLQFPNYSSELNVNALELDDSALYLCASSLAEAGAYNEQFFGPGTRLTVL.

The table lists this clone with a few counts. The chain couples TRBV21-1 to TRBJ2-7; the table's D call of TRBD1 was not tested on the DNA. TRBV21-1 is annotated as a pseudogene. There are 13 residues in the CDR3. CDR3 protein: CASTDRASYEQYF. The CDR3 DNA reads TGTGCCAGCACAGACAGGGCCTCCTACGAGCAGTACTTC.

The V and J genes are TRBV2 and TRBJ2-7; D gene uncertain. V was cut by 3 bases and J by 3 bases, with 6 bases left in between. CDR3 length: 12 residues. From germline, CDR1 is SNHLY and CDR2 FYNNEI. The CDR3 is CASSELVYEQYF. CDR3 nucleotides: TGTGCCAGCAGTGAGTTAGTCTACGAGCAGTACTTC. Filled out from reference TRBV2 and TRBJ2-7, the complete variable domain reads EPEVTQTPSHQVTQMGQEVILRCVPISNHLYFYWYRQILGQKVEFLVSFYNNEISEKSEIFDDQFSVERPDGSNFTLKIRSTKLEDSAMYFCASSELVYEQYFGPGTRLTVT.

The chain carries TRBV6-5 and TRBJ1-5; 8 bases are a match to TRBD1. The CDR3 length is 14 residues. The germline V gene has CDR1 MNHEY and CDR2 SVGAGI. V was clipped by 5 bases and J by 1 base; unmatched bases: 1. The CDR3 loop reads CASSRTGSNQPQHF. CDR3 in DNA: TGTGCCAGCAGTCGGACAGGGAGCAATCAGCCCCAGCATTTT.

CDR3 nucleotides: TGCGCCAGCAGCCAAGATCTCCCCAGGGCAATCAACACCGGGGAGCTGTTTTTT. Its protein is CASSQDLPRAINTGELFF. The chain has TRBV4-3 and TRBJ2-2, with a possible D match to TRBD1 (5 bases). The CDR3 runs to 18 residues. V shed 0 bases and J shed 2 bases, with 16 bases lying between them. Germline CDR1 LGHNA, CDR2 YSLEER.

This sequence joins TRBV7-2 and TRBJ1-1, with a tentative D call TRBD1 (6 bases). The germline V gene has CDR1 SGHTA and CDR2 FQGNSA. Trimming shortened V by 5 bases and J by 4 bases, and 14 bases separated the two germline ends. CDR3 length: 14 amino acids. The CDR3 DNA reads TGTGCCAGCAGCAGGCAGACAGGTGGCACTGAAGCTTTCTTT. Protein product: CASSRQTGGTEAFF.

The chain combines TRBV28 with TRBJ1-5; maybe TRBD1 (5 bases). This CDR3 has 14 residues. The V and J ends lost 4 bases and 9 bases respectively, with 16 bases between them. The germline V gene encodes CDR1 MDHEN and CDR2 SYDVKM. This chain's CDR3 is CASSSNGGSAPQHF. The DNA of the CDR3 is TGTGCCAGCAGTTCGAACGGGGGTTCTGCGCCCCAGCATTTT.

The chain is built from TRBV11-2 and TRBJ2-1; D is unclear. This CDR3 has 14 amino acids. V lost 6 bases and J 0 bases, leaving 9 bases between the germline ends. Per the germline V gene, CDR1 is SGHAT and CDR2 is FQNNGV. CDR3 nucleotides: TGTGCCAGCAGGTTCCTAAGCTCCTACAATGAGCAGTTCTTC. It encodes CASRFLSSYNEQFF. The variable domain in full, with the rest retrieved from reference TRBV11-2 and TRBJ2-1, is EAGVAQSPRYKIIEKRQSVAFWCNPISGHATLYWYQQILGQGPKLLIQFQNNGVVDDSQLPKDRFSAERLKGVDSTLKIQPAKLEDSAVYLCASRFLSSYNEQFFGPGTRLTVL.

The chain couples TRBV7-9 to TRBJ2-3; possibly TRBD2 for D (5 bases). Per germline, CDR1 SEHNR and CDR2 FQNEAQ (reference sequence). V dropped 1 base and J dropped 4 bases, with 9 bases sitting between them. CDR3 length: 14 residues. The CDR3 spells CASSLVPGSDTQYF. DNA for the CDR3: TGTGCCAGCAGCTTAGTGCCGGGGTCAGATACGCAGTATTTT.

The gene calls are TRBV15 and TRBJ2-7, with TRBD2 matching over 13 bases. From germline, CDR1 is LNHNV and CDR2 YYDKDF (reference sequence). The CDR3 is made up of 18 amino acids. J was trimmed by 0 bases and V by 6 bases; bases with no gene match: 11. CDR3 DNA: TGTGCCACCAGGGGTGGACTAGCGGGAGTGCAATACTCCTACGAGCAGTACTTC. Protein sequence: CATRGGLAGVQYSYEQYF. Together with reference TRBV15 and TRBJ2-7, the CDR3 gives the full variable domain: DAMVIQNPRYQVTQFGKPVTLSCSQTLNHNVMYWYQQKSSQAPKLLFHYYDKDFNNEADTPDNFQSRRPNTSFCFLDIRSPGLGDTAMYLCATRGGLAGVQYSYEQYFGPGTRLTVT.

V is TRBV28 and J is TRBJ1-2, with D tentatively TRBD1 (6 bases). CDR1 MDHEN and CDR2 SYDVKM come from the germline V gene. V was shortened by 6 bases and J by 2 bases, with 13 bases between the two germline ends. This CDR3 comprises 14 residues. The CDR3 protein is CASSPYQGNYGYTF. Written as DNA, the CDR3 is TGTGCCAGCAGCCCTTACCAGGGGAACTATGGCTACACCTTC.

This clone was observed a few times. The chain couples TRBV10-3 to TRBJ1-1, with TRBD1 matching 9 bases. The CDR3 length is 14 residues. CDR1 ENHRY and CDR2 SYGVKD come from the germline V gene. Losses at the gene ends were 6 bases for V and 4 bases for J; bases not matched to a gene: 6. The CDR3, as DNA: TGTGCCATCAGAGGAGGACAGGGGATCACTGAAGCTTTCTTT. This encodes CAIRGGQGITEAFF.

As to this clone: Additional DNA sequences in this sample encode the identical CDR3. The J gene is TRBJ2-7, the V gene TRBV19, with 8 bases aligning to TRBD1. After removal of 9 bases from V and 4 bases from J, the junction contained 5 bases not matched to a gene. Germline V CDR1 and CDR2: LNHDA, SQIVND (reference sequence). This CDR3 is built from 12 residues. Here the CDR3 reads CASSGQGYEQYF. The CDR3 DNA is TGTGCCAGCAGCGGACAGGGTTACGAGCAGTACTTC.